This passage covers 4 T cell receptor beta chains from one sample sequenced in a study of blood T cell repertoires in COVID-19. Clones were sequenced by immunoSEQ multiplex PCR, and TCRdb holds only the in-frame ones, with some missing. The sample has some 390,000 clones; more than 80% are singletons. Specimen: PBMCs or T cells enriched from blood (not recorded which). These receptors came from a man aged 25 to 40 who had recovered from COVID-19.

This chain uses TRBV29-1 with TRBJ2-7; perhaps TRBD2 as D (5 bases). In germline, CDR1 is SQVTM, CDR2 ANQGSEA. With 6 bases removed from V and 2 bases from J, the gap between germline ends came to 17 bases. The CDR3 has 14 residues. The CDR3, as DNA: TGCAGCGTGGCCCTTATGAGCGGACCCTACGAGCAGTACTTC. Its protein product is CSVALMSGPYEQYF.

The rearrangement uses TRBV10-1 and TRBJ2-1; D is uncertain. In germline, CDR1 is WNHNN, CDR2 SYGVQD (reference sequence). V lost 5 bases to trimming and J lost 3 bases, with 11 bases between them. The length of the CDR3 is 14 residues. CDR3 sequence reads: CASSSDTFYNEQFF. For the CDR3, the DNA is TGCGCCAGCAGTAGTGACACCTTCTACAATGAGCAGTTCTTC.

V is TRBV5-1 and J is TRBJ2-7, with D tentatively TRBD2 (5 bases). This CDR3 is built from 14 residues. Deletions cut 4 bases from V and 3 bases from J, with 14 bases between. Germline CDR1 is SGHRS and CDR2 is YFSETQ. CDR3 sequence reads: CASSEGGGLYEQYF. The CDR3 nucleotides read TGCGCCAGCAGCGAGGGCGGTGGACTCTACGAGCAGTACTTC.

V usage is TRBV15 and J usage is TRBJ2-7; D perhaps matches TRBD2 (5 bases). Germline loops: CDR1 LNHNV, CDR2 YYDKDF (reference sequence). V was cut by 0 bases and J by 5 bases, with 8 bases left in between. The CDR3 consists of 13 residues. CDR3 amino acids: CATSREGSDEQYF. DNA for the CDR3: TGTGCCACCAGCAGAGAGGGGAGCGACGAGCAGTACTTC.